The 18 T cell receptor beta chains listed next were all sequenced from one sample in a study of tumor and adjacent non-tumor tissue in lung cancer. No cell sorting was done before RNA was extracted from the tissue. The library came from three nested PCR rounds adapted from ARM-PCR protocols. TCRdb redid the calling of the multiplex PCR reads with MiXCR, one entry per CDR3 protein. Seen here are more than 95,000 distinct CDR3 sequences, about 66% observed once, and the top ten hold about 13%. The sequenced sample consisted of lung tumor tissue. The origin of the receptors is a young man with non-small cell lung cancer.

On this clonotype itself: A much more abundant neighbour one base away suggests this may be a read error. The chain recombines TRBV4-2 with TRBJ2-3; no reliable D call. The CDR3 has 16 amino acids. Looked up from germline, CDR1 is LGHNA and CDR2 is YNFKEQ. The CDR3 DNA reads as TGTGTCAGCAGCCAAGATAGATGGTCCGGCACAGATACGCAGTATTTT. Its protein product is CVSSQDRWSGTDTQYF.

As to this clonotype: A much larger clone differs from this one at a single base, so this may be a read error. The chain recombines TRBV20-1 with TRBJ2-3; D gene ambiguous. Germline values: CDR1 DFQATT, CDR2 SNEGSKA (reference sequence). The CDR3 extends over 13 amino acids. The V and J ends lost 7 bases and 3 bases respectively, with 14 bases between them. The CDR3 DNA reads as TGCAGTGTTAGGGTGCCTCGAACAGATACGCAGTATTTT. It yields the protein CSVRVPRTDTQYF.

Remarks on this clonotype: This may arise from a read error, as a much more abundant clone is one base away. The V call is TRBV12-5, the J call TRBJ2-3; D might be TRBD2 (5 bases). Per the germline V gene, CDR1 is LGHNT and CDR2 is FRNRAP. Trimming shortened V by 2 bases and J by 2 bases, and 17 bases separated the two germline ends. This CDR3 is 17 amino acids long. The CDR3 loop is CASGLTIGKAATDTQYF. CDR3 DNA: TGTGCTAGTGGTTTGACTATAGGGAAAGCGGCCACAGATACGCAGTATTTT.

The CDR3 DNA sequence: TGCGCCAGCAGCCAAGACTGGCATTTCCTAACAACCGGGGAGCCTTTTTTT. Translation: CASSQDWHFLTTGEPFF. The chain couples TRBV4-3 to TRBJ2-2; perhaps TRBD2 as D (5 bases). Between the trimmed V and J ends, which lost 0 bases and 17 bases, there was a span of 28 bases. From germline, CDR1 is LGHNA and CDR2 YSLEER. This CDR3 has 17 residues.

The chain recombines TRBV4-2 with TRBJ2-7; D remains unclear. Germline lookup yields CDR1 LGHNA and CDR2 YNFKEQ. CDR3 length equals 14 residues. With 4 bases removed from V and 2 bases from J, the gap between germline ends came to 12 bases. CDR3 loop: CASSLEVRTYEQYF. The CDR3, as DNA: TGTGCCAGCAGCCTAGAGGTCAGGACCTACGAGCAGTACTTC.

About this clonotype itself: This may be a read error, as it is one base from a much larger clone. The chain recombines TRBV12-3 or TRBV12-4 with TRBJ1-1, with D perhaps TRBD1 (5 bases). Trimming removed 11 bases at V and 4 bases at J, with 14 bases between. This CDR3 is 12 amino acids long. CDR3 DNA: TGTGCCGGCAAAGGACAATCCACTGAAGCTTTCTTT. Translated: CAGKGQSTEAFF.

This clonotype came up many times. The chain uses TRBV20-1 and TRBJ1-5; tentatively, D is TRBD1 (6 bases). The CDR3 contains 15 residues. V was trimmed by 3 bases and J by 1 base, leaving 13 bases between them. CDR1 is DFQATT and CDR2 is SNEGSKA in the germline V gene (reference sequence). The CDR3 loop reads CSASWGRGSNQPQHF. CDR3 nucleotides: TGCAGTGCTAGTTGGGGGCGCGGAAGCAATCAGCCCCAGCATTTT.

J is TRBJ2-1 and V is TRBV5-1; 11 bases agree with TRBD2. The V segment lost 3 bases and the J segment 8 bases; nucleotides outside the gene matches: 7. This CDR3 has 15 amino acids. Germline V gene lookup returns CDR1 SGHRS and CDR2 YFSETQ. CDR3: CASSSTSGSRYEQFF. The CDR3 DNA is TGCGCCAGCAGCTCCACTAGCGGGAGTAGGTATGAGCAGTTCTTC.

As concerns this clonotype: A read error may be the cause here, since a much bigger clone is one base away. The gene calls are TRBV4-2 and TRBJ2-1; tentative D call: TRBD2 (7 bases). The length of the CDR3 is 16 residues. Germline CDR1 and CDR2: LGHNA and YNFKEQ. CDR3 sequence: CASKLGGASSYIEQFF. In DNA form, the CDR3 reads TGTGCCAGCAAGCTGGGGGGGGCAAGCTCCTACATTGAGCAGTTCTTC.

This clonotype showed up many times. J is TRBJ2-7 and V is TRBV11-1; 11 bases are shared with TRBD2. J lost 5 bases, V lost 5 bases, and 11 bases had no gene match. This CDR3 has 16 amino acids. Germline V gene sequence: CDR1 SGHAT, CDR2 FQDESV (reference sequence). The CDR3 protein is CASSRTTLAGGDEQYF. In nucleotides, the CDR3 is TGTGCCAGCAGCCGGACGACCCTAGCGGGAGGCGACGAGCAGTACTTC.

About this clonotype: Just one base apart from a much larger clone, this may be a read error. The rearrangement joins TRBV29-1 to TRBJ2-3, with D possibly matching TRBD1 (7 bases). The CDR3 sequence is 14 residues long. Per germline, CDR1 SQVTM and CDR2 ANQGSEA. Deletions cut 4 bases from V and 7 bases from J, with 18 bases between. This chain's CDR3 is CSVVRGRGAYTQYF. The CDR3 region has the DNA TGCAGCGTTGTTCGGGGCAGGGGGGCATATACGCAGTATTTT.

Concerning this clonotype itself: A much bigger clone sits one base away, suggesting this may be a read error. CDR3 amino acids: CANNIGTSGGASDTQYF. In DNA form, the CDR3 reads TGTGCCAACAATATCGGGACTAGCGGGGGGGCATCAGATACGCAGTATTTT. V gene TRBV12-3 or TRBV12-4 combines with J gene TRBJ2-3, with 16 bases identical to TRBD2. The CDR3 has 17 amino acids. The junction had 11 bases not matched to a gene; V was cut back by 10 bases and J by 4 bases.

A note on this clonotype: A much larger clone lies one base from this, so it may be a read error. In nucleotides, the CDR3 is TGTGCCAGCAGCGGACGGCGCAATCAGCCCCAGCATTTT. Translating gives CASSGRRNQPQHF. J is TRBJ1-5 and V is TRBV6-6; the D is unclear. V was shortened by 6 bases and J by 2 bases, with 8 bases between the two germline ends. The V gene's germline CDR1 is MNHNY and CDR2 SVGAGI (reference sequence). This CDR3 is 13 amino acids long.

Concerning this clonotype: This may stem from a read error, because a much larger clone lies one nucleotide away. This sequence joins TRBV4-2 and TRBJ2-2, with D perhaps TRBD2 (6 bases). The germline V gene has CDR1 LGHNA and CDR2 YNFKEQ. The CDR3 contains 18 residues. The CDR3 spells CANSHPPSGPGGTGELFF. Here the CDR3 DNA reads TGTGCCAACAGCCACCCCCCCAGCGGACCCGGAGGGACCGGGGAGCTGTTTTTT.

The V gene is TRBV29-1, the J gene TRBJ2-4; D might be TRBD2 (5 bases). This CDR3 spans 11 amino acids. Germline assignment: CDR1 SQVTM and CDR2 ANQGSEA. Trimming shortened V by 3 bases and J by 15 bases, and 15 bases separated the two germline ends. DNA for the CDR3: TGCAGCGTTGATCTAGCAGATACTAGGTACTTC. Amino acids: CSVDLADTRYF.

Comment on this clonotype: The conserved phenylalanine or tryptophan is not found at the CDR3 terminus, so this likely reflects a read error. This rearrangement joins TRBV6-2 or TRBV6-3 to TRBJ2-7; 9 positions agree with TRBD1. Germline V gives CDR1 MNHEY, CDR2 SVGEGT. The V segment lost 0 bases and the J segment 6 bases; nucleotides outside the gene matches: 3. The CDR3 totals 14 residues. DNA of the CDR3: TGTGCCAGCAGTTACTCGGACAGGGGTGGCGAGCAGTACTAC. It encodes CASSYSDRGGEQYY.

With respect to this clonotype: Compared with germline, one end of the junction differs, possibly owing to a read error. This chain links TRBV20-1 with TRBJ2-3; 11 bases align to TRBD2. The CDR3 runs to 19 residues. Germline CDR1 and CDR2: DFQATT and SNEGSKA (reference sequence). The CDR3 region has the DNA TGCACTGCTAGACCCACCAGACCCCTCCTAGCGGGGGGTGCGGATACGCAGTATTTT. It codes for CTARPTRPLLAGGADTQYF.

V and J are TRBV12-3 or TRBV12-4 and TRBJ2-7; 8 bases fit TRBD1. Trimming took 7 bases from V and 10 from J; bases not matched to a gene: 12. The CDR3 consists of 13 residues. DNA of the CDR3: TGTGCCAGCATTTGGACAGGGTCGGGCGATCAGTACTTC. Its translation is CASIWTGSGDQYF.